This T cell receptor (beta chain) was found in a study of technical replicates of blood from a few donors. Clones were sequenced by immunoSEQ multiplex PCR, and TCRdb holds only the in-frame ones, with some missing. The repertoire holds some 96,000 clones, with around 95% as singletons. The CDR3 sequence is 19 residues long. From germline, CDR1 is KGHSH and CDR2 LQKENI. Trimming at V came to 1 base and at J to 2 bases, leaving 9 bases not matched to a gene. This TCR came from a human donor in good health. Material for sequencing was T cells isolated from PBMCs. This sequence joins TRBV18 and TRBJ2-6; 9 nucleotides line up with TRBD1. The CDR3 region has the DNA TGTGCCAGCTCACCACGCGGGGACAGGGTAACTCCTGGGGCCAACGTCCTGACTTTC. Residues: CASSPRGDRVTPGANVLTF.